Below are 7 T cell receptor beta chains sequenced from a single sample in a study of patients with pleural tuberculosis. Each CDR3 protein is one row after TCRdb ran MiXCR on the reads. Here the sample spans around 49,000 distinct CDR3 sequences, approximately 7.5% being singletons. Source of these receptors: a human donor with pleural tuberculosis.

The chain uses TRBV11-1 and TRBJ2-7; maybe TRBD1 (6 bases). V was trimmed by 3 bases and J by 5 bases, leaving 17 bases between them. The CDR3 has 15 residues. CDR1 is SGHAT and CDR2 is FQDESV in the germline V gene (reference sequence). As DNA, the CDR3 is TGTGCCAGCAGCTTGATACAGGGCACTGGGGACGAGCAGTACTTC. Protein product: CASSLIQGTGDEQYF.

This clonotype was observed many times. The chain links TRBV5-1 to TRBJ1-2; TRBD1 aligns across 9 bases. Germline CDR1 SGHRS, CDR2 YFSETQ. J was trimmed by 6 bases and V by 0 bases; bases with no gene match: 9. The CDR3 covers 16 residues. The CDR3: CASSLGLDRGLDGYTF. The CDR3 DNA follows: TGCGCCAGCAGCTTGGGGCTGGACAGGGGCCTCGATGGCTACACCTTC.

This clonotype was detected ten times or more. For the CDR3, the DNA is TGTGCCAGCAGTTACTCGAGACAGGCCAGCAATCAGCCCCAGCATTTT. It yields the protein CASSYSRQASNQPQHF. This sequence joins TRBV6-2 or TRBV6-3 and TRBJ1-5; D may be TRBD1 (6 bases). Germline CDR1 is MNHEY and CDR2 is SVGEGT. There are 16 residues in the CDR3. V was clipped by 0 bases and J by 1 base, with 10 bases between them.

The table lists this clonotype with many counts. V usage is TRBV2 and J usage is TRBJ1-2, with 8 bases that match TRBD1. CDR1 and CDR2 from the germline V gene are SNHLY and FYNNEI. V trimming: 7 bases; J trimming: 8 bases; junction bases outside the gene matches: 6. The CDR3 spans 12 residues. In nucleotides, the CDR3 is TGTGCCAGCATGCAGGGGGCGGAAGGCTACACCTTC. It specifies CASMQGAEGYTF.

This clonotype has at least ten counts. The rearrangement joins TRBV11-2 to TRBJ2-7; no clear D gene. The germline V gene encodes CDR1 SGHAT and CDR2 FQNNGV. The ends were cut back, 3 bases at V and 0 bases at J, with 9 bases in the middle. The CDR3 length is 14 residues. Here the CDR3 reads CASSFTDDSYEQYV. The CDR3 DNA reads as TGTGCCAGCAGCTTCACCGACGACTCCTACGAGCAGTACGTC.

This clonotype showed up just a few times. The chain recombines TRBV19 with TRBJ1-1, with D unresolved. Looked up from germline, CDR1 is LNHDA and CDR2 is SQIVND (reference sequence). Trimming removed 4 bases at V and 7 bases at J, with 13 bases between. CDR3 length equals 13 residues. Here the CDR3 DNA reads TGTGCCAGTAGTAGTGTGTATGTCAGTGAAGCTTTCTTT. This sequence encodes CASSSVYVSEAFF.

J is TRBJ2-1 and V is TRBV14; 9 nucleotides align to TRBD1. CDR3 size: 15 residues. V dropped 6 bases and J dropped 3; count of bases not matched to a gene: 6. Germline V gene lookup returns CDR1 SGHDN and CDR2 FVKESK. Here the CDR3 reads CASRKSGQGYNEQFF. Written as DNA, the CDR3 is TGTGCCAGCAGGAAATCGGGACAGGGCTACAATGAGCAGTTCTTC. The entire variable domain, with the rest obtained from reference TRBV14 and TRBJ2-1, is as follows: EAGVTQFPSHSVIEKGQTVTLRCDPISGHDNLYWYRRVMGKEIKFLLHFVKESKQDESGMPNNRFLAERTGGTYSTLKVQPAELEDSGVYFCASRKSGQGYNEQFFGPGTRLTVL.